This T cell receptor beta chain was identified in a study of blood T cell repertoires in COVID-19. Study as a whole: The samples span acute and convalescent COVID-19 from the United States, Italy and Spain. Sample material is recorded as cDNA or gDNA derived from T cells, B-cell-depleted T cells, or PBMCs.

Original handling: By means of reference gene primer amplification, nucleated cell counts were estimated. Sequenced by immunoSEQ multiplex PCR; TCRdb stores in-frame clones only, minus some. V and J calls and clone size are given by that table; D and trimming were obtained from the DNA. In the table there are some 120,000 clones, 80% to 90% of which are singletons. CDR3 size: 13 residues. CDR1 is SGHDT, CDR2 YYEEEE, per germline. Trimming removed 3 bases from V and 6 bases from J; junction bases left unmatched: 6. The clonotype was recovered from a man between 65 and 79 years old with active or convalescent COVID-19. The sequencing sample was made of peripheral blood. The J gene is TRBJ2-7, the V gene TRBV5-6, with 7 bases lining up with TRBD1. The CDR3 DNA reads as TGTGCCAGCAGCTCCGGGTCAGGGGGCGAGCAGTACTTC. Residues: CASSSGSGGEQYF.